The present T cell receptor beta chain was sequenced within a study of shared clonotypes between healthy human individuals. About the study: Per-donor plates numbered three CD4 naive, three CD4 memory, two CD8 naive and one CD8 memory. Study findings and constraints: Specimens sampled were limited to blood, with tissue repertoires likely differing.

The investigators split CD4+ cells into a CD45RA+ naive subset and a CD45RA-negative memory subset. Notes on this clone: The antigen remains undetermined.

The assay was carried out at the deep level. TCRdb's copy holds only in-frame clones and misses some; the assay was immunoSEQ multiplex PCR. The profile shows millions of clones, roughly nine tenths of them singletons. This TCR was sampled from a man aged 18 to 30 in good health. Sequencing was performed on naive CD4+ T cells sorted from blood. Subset specified: CD45RA+ positively selected.

CDR3 protein: CASSVGSHQPQHF. The CDR3 nucleotides read TGCGCCAGCAGTGTAGGGTCTCATCAGCCCCAGCATTTT. V and J are TRBV10-2 and TRBJ1-5; D is uncertain. CDR1 is WSHSY, CDR2 SAAADI, per germline. CDR3 size: 13 residues. V lost 4 bases to trimming and J lost 5 bases, with 9 bases between them.